This is a list of T cell receptor beta chains from one sample in a study of blood T cells in healthy people across ages. TCRdb reanalysed the 5' RACE reads using MiXCR and keeps one entry per CDR3 protein. The sample lists 1.5 million to 2 million distinct CDR3 sequences, approximately 50% occurring once. The sample comprised blood. The receptors come from a woman between 35 and 50 years old in good health. Both conserved end residues are part of each CDR3.

16 | TRBJ2-6 | TRBV24-1 | CATSDRASSGANVLTF
16 | TRBJ2-7 | TRBV4-3 | CASSPRTGGAEDEQYF
15 | TRBJ1-3 | TRBV24-1 | CATMGQGDPGNTIYF
14 | TRBJ1-6 | TRBV20-1 | CSALPGPRNSPLHF
16 | TRBJ2-7 | TRBV6-5 | CASSYSQGANSYEQYF
15 | TRBJ1-2 | TRBV5-5 | CASSLADTASYGYTF
15 | TRBJ2-3 | TRBV7-9 | CASSPLPRGSDTQYF
14 | TRBJ2-7 | TRBV11-1 | CASSVRSGYNEQYF
13 | TRBJ2-5 | TRBV20-1 | CSARGTSVETQYF
16 | TRBJ2-5 | TRBV7-9 | CASSPPGGGTQETQYF
15 | TRBJ2-7 | TRBV15 | CATSTLRTGGLEQYF
15 | TRBJ1-2 | TRBV18 | CASSPSSGSDYGHTF